Detailed here is one TCR beta chain. The antigen is undetermined. The sample is drawn from a study of cytomegalovirus exposure and HLA in healthy donors. Overall study findings and caveats: HLA allele associations emerged for some 16,000 TCR beta sequences in a later analysis, at 0.05 false discovery rate. According to an earlier analysis, most TCR beta V segments yielded productive rearrangements about 90% or about 30% of the time. Several of the most significant clusters appeared linked to common viral pathogens, based on a later analysis. Three of the chains that were CMV-associated were confirmed in vitro to be specific for CMV antigens.

Germline CDR1 is SGHDT and CDR2 is YYEEEE. The V end lost 0 bases, the J end lost 2 bases, and 11 bases lay between the germline ends. The CDR3 consists of 15 residues. PCR involved 60 Vbeta and 13 Jbeta primers. Here immunoSEQ multiplex PCR was the method, and the copy in TCRdb shows in-frame clones only, minus some. Of 81,000 or so clones listed, 77% are singletons. Sequencing was performed on PBMCs. This clonotype was sampled from a man between 50 and 59 years old in good health and CMV-seropositive. The V call is TRBV5-6, the J call TRBJ1-2; the D gene is possibly TRBD1 (6 bases). DNA for the CDR3: TGTGCCAGCAGCTTGGGAGGCCAGGGGAACTATGGCTACACCTTC. Translated, it gives CASSLGGQGNYGYTF.